The clone carrying this T cell receptor beta chain came up a few times. Its antigen is currently unknown. This entry is derived from a study of T cells after yellow fever vaccination. Study conclusions and caveats: Contaminants from the bulk population, in the form of abundant clonotypes, could be found in FACS-sorted repertoires. Clonotype sharing between CD4 and CD8 compartments was small.

5'RACE template switching added a universal primer site and UMIs to TCR cDNA. TCRdb fed the 5' RACE reads into MiXCR, producing one record per CDR3 protein. Among just under 600,000 distinct CDR3 sequences, less than 15% were seen once, and the ten largest hold over 12%. The sample in question was PBMCs, obtained on the day of the yellow fever booster vaccination. The source of this sequence is a man aged 30-40 years who received the YFV17D yellow fever vaccine.

CDR3 bases: TGTGCCAGCAGCTTCGGCGGGGCCCCCACCTTTACAGATACGCAGTATTTT. It codes for CASSFGGAPTFTDTQYF. The V and J genes are TRBV7-9 and TRBJ2-3; maybe TRBD2 (6 bases). Trimming shortened V by 3 bases and J by 3 bases, and 19 bases separated the two germline ends. This CDR3 is built from 17 residues. The V gene's germline CDR1 is SEHNR and CDR2 FQNEAQ (reference sequence).